The source of this T cell receptor beta chain is a study of shared clonotypes between healthy human individuals. TCRdb keeps only in-frame clones here, not all; method: immunoSEQ multiplex PCR. The sample records 1.5 million to 2.5 million clones, over 85% being singletons. Germline-derived CDR1 and CDR2 are WSHSY and SAAADI. The CDR3 totals 13 residues. The V and J ends lost 7 bases and 3 bases, in that order; junction bases with no gene match: 5. Terminally differentiated effector memory CD45RA+ cells were left out of the naive CD8 fraction, which was CD45RO-negative and positively selected for CCR7.

The clonotype comes from a man between 18 and 29 years old in good health. Sequencing used naive CD8+ T cells sorted from blood. This rearrangement joins TRBV10-2 to TRBJ2-5; 7 bases are a match to TRBD1. The CDR3 loop reads CASNGQAEETQYF. DNA for the CDR3: TGCGCCAGCAATGGACAGGCCGAAGAGACCCAGTACTTC.